The rows below give T cell receptor beta chains drawn from one sample of a study of immune cell composition in non-small cell lung cancer. Generated by immunoSEQ multiplex PCR, the TCRdb table keeps only in-frame clones and is missing some. This table holds about 4,000 clones, roughly 70% found once. The material sequenced was lung tumor tissue. These receptors originate from a human donor with non-small cell lung cancer. The CDR3 runs from the conserved cysteine through the conserved F or W. A D gene is named only where the DNA matches it firmly. Expanded clones are given a class, and other clones once, few, many or no size at all.

D gene: -
clone size: -
J gene: TRBJ2-7
V gene: TRBV29-1
CDR3 protein: CSVTGSSYEQYF
CDR3 DNA: TGCAGCGTTACAGGGTCCTCCTACGAGCAGTACTTC

D gene: TRBD1
clone size: few
J gene: TRBJ2-7
V gene: TRBV19
CDR3 protein: CATQAGTGPSYEQYF
CDR3 DNA: TGTGCCACCCAGGCCGGGACAGGGCCTTCCTACGAGCAGTACTTC

D gene: -
clone size: -
J gene: TRBJ1-3
V gene: TRBV19
CDR3 protein: CASSIEARRGGNTIYF
CDR3 DNA: TGTGCCAGTAGTATAGAGGCCCGCCGAGGTGGAAACACCATATATTTT

D gene: TRBD2
clone size: -
J gene: TRBJ2-1
V gene: TRBV18
CDR3 protein: CASSPLAGGPGNEQFF
CDR3 DNA: TGTGCCAGCTCACCCCTAGCGGGAGGGCCGGGGAATGAGCAGTTCTTC

D gene: -
clone size: -
J gene: TRBJ2-3
V gene: TRBV27
CDR3 protein: CASSSTGLEYF
CDR3 DNA: TGTGCCAGCAGTTCCACAGGGCTTGAGTATTTT

D gene: -
clone size: -
J gene: TRBJ2-5
V gene: TRBV27
CDR3 protein: CASSRGIPTETQYF
CDR3 DNA: TGTGCCAGCAGCCGGGGGATTCCCACGGAGACCCAGTACTTC

D gene: -
clone size: once
J gene: TRBJ2-7
V gene: TRBV18
CDR3 protein: CASSQYRQVSSYEQYF
CDR3 DNA: TGTGCCAGCTCACAATACCGGCAGGTGAGCTCCTACGAGCAGTACTTC

D gene: TRBD1
clone size: -
J gene: TRBJ2-3
V gene: TRBV7-2
CDR3 protein: CASSLGTGRWDTQYF
CDR3 DNA: TGTGCCAGCAGCTTAGGGACAGGGAGGTGGGATACGCAGTATTTT

D gene: -
clone size: -
J gene: TRBJ2-7
V gene: TRBV4-1
CDR3 protein: CASSQVQDSTHEQYF
CDR3 DNA: TGCGCCAGCAGCCAAGTACAAGACTCCACCCACGAGCAGTACTTC

D gene: -
clone size: few
J gene: TRBJ1-5
V gene: TRBV7-8
CDR3 protein: CASSLKRNQPQHF
CDR3 DNA: TGTGCCAGCAGCCTAAAAAGAAATCAGCCCCAGCATTTT

D gene: -
clone size: -
J gene: TRBJ2-7
V gene: TRBV27
CDR3 protein: CASSRQALAYEQYF
CDR3 DNA: TGTGCCAGCAGTAGACAGGCACTCGCCTACGAGCAGTACTTC

D gene: TRBD1
clone size: medium-sized
J gene: TRBJ1-1
V gene: TRBV5-1
CDR3 protein: CASTPLGTGVKTEAFF
CDR3 DNA: TGCGCCAGCACCCCCCTGGGGACAGGGGTGAAGACTGAAGCTTTCTTT

D gene: -
clone size: -
J gene: TRBJ2-3
V gene: TRBV30
CDR3 protein: CAWSVGGDTQYF
CDR3 DNA: TGTGCCTGGAGTGTAGGCGGGGATACGCAGTATTTT

D gene: TRBD1
clone size: -
J gene: TRBJ1-1
V gene: TRBV10-1
CDR3 protein: CASSESGRGREAFF
CDR3 DNA: TGCGCCAGCAGTGAGTCCGGCAGGGGGCGTGAAGCTTTCTTT

D gene: TRBD2
clone size: -
J gene: TRBJ2-2
V gene: TRBV9
CDR3 protein: CASSVVDSGRENTGELFF
CDR3 DNA: TGTGCCAGCAGCGTAGTAGATAGCGGGAGGGAAAACACCGGGGAGCTGTTTTTT

D gene: -
clone size: -
J gene: TRBJ2-7
V gene: TRBV7-8
CDR3 protein: CASSLGGGRISYEQYF
CDR3 DNA: TGTGCCAGCAGCTTAGGCGGTGGGAGGATCTCCTACGAGCAGTACTTC

D gene: -
clone size: -
J gene: TRBJ1-2
V gene: TRBV6-6
CDR3 protein: CASSRLLAGEGYGYTF
CDR3 DNA: TGTGCCAGCAGCCGCCTCCTAGCAGGGGAGGGCTATGGCTACACCTTC

D gene: -
clone size: once
J gene: TRBJ1-5
V gene: TRBV6-5
CDR3 protein: CASSRHQGNQPQHF
CDR3 DNA: TGTGCCAGCAGCCGACATCAGGGAAATCAGCCCCAGCATTTT

D gene: -
clone size: -
J gene: TRBJ2-5
V gene: TRBV30
CDR3 protein: CAWSALPRLEETQYF
CDR3 DNA: TGTGCCTGGAGTGCTCTTCCGAGACTAGAAGAGACCCAGTACTTC

D gene: -
clone size: few
J gene: TRBJ1-2
V gene: TRBV9
CDR3 protein: CASSVSSEPNYGYTF
CDR3 DNA: TGTGCCAGCAGCGTCTCTAGCGAGCCTAACTATGGCTACACCTTC

D gene: TRBD2
clone size: once
J gene: TRBJ2-5
V gene: TRBV7-2
CDR3 protein: CASSLALLAGAEETQYF
CDR3 DNA: TGTGCCAGCAGCTTAGCGCTACTAGCGGGAGCCGAAGAGACCCAGTACTTC

D gene: -
clone size: few
J gene: TRBJ2-2
V gene: TRBV6-5
CDR3 protein: CASRWDNSLGELFF
CDR3 DNA: TGTGCCAGCAGGTGGGACAACTCGCTCGGGGAGCTGTTTTTT

D gene: -
clone size: -
J gene: TRBJ2-7
V gene: TRBV7-2
CDR3 protein: CASSPRSGRAPGEQYF
CDR3 DNA: TGTGCCAGCAGCCCAAGGTCGGGCAGGGCACCTGGCGAGCAGTACTTC

D gene: -
clone size: -
J gene: TRBJ1-2
V gene: TRBV4-3
CDR3 protein: CASSQVKGIYGYTF
CDR3 DNA: TGCGCCAGCAGCCAAGTCAAGGGGATCTATGGCTACACCTTC

D gene: -
clone size: -
J gene: TRBJ1-3
V gene: TRBV2
CDR3 protein: CASTDRMLGARSGNTIYF
CDR3 DNA: TGTGCCAGCACCGACAGAATGTTAGGGGCCCGCTCTGGAAACACCATATATTTT

D gene: TRBD2
clone size: -
J gene: TRBJ2-7
V gene: TRBV5-1
CDR3 protein: CASSLVLAGGYEQYF
CDR3 DNA: TGCGCCAGCAGCTTGGTACTAGCGGGAGGCTACGAGCAGTACTTC

D gene: TRBD1
clone size: once
J gene: TRBJ1-4
V gene: TRBV4-3
CDR3 protein: CASSQDLRTGTSFNEKLFF
CDR3 DNA: TGCGCCAGCAGCCAAGATTTACGGACAGGGACGAGCTTTAATGAAAAACTGTTTTTT

D gene: -
clone size: -
J gene: TRBJ2-5
V gene: TRBV5-4
CDR3 protein: CASKRQGVETQYF
CDR3 DNA: TGTGCCAGCAAACGGCAGGGCGTAGAGACCCAGTACTTC

D gene: -
clone size: -
J gene: TRBJ2-1
V gene: TRBV6-5
CDR3 protein: CASSYSPAGAQFF
CDR3 DNA: TGTGCCAGCAGTTACTCCCCCGCGGGGGCGCAGTTCTTC

D gene: TRBD1
clone size: -
J gene: TRBJ2-1
V gene: TRBV11-2
CDR3 protein: CASSPRTGAISYNEQFF
CDR3 DNA: TGTGCCAGCAGCCCCCGGACAGGGGCCATCTCCTACAATGAGCAGTTCTTC

D gene: TRBD1
clone size: -
J gene: TRBJ2-5
V gene: TRBV10-2
CDR3 protein: CASSEGGLKTQYF
CDR3 DNA: TGCGCCAGCAGTGAAGGGGGCTTGAAGACCCAGTACTTC

D gene: -
clone size: -
J gene: TRBJ1-4
V gene: TRBV7-8
CDR3 protein: CASSQGVRTNEKLFF
CDR3 DNA: TGTGCCAGCAGCCAAGGGGTCAGGACAAATGAAAAACTGTTTTTT

D gene: -
clone size: -
J gene: TRBJ2-6
V gene: TRBV6-1
CDR3 protein: CASTRGYGANVLTF
CDR3 DNA: TGTGCCAGCACCCGAGGATATGGGGCCAACGTCCTGACTTTC

D gene: -
clone size: -
J gene: TRBJ2-5
V gene: TRBV2
CDR3 protein: CAIPAEGYQETQYF
CDR3 DNA: TGTGCCATCCCCGCGGAGGGGTACCAAGAGACCCAGTACTTC

D gene: TRBD2
clone size: -
J gene: TRBJ2-3
V gene: TRBV13
CDR3 protein: CASSLGGLAATDTQYF
CDR3 DNA: TGTGCCAGCAGCTTAGGGGGACTAGCGGCCACAGATACGCAGTATTTT

D gene: TRBD1
clone size: -
J gene: TRBJ2-1
V gene: TRBV28
CDR3 protein: CASQKGGGGSYNEQFF
CDR3 DNA: TGTGCCAGCCAGAAAGGGGGCGGTGGGTCCTACAATGAGCAGTTCTTC

D gene: -
clone size: -
J gene: TRBJ1-2
V gene: TRBV6-1
CDR3 protein: CASSRSVQDYGYTF
CDR3 DNA: TGTGCCAGCAGTCGCTCCGTACAGGACTATGGCTACACCTTC